This T cell receptor beta chain was identified in a study of blood T cell repertoires in COVID-19. This clone was seen once. The protocol was immunoSEQ multiplex PCR, while the TCRdb copy is restricted to in-frame clones and leaves out a portion. The data hold approximately 270,000 clones, with about 85% observed a single time. Sequences were obtained from peripheral blood. The receptor comes from a man between 18 and 35 years old with active or convalescent COVID-19.

CDR3 nucleotides: TGCGCCAGCAGCTTGGACAGGCTTGGTGGCTACACCTTC. It translates to CASSLDRLGGYTF. This chain links TRBV5-1 with TRBJ1-2; D perhaps matches TRBD1 (5 bases). Germline-derived CDR1 and CDR2 are SGHRS and YFSETQ. V was trimmed by 0 bases and J by 7 bases, leaving 10 bases between them. This CDR3 contains 13 residues.